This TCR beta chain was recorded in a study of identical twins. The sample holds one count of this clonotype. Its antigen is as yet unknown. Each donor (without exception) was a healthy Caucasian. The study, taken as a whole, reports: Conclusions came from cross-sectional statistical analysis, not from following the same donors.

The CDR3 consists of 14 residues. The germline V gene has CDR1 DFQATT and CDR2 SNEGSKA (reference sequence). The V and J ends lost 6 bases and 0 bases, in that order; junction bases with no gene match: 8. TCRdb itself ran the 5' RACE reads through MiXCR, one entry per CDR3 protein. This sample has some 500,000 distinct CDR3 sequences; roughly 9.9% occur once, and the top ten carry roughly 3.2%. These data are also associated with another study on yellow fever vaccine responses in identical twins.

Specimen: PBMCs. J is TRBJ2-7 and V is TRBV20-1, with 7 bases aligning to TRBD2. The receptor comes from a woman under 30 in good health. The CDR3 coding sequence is TGCAGTGCCACCCGAGCGGGGAGCTCCTACGAGCAGTACTTC. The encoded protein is CSATRAGSSYEQYF.